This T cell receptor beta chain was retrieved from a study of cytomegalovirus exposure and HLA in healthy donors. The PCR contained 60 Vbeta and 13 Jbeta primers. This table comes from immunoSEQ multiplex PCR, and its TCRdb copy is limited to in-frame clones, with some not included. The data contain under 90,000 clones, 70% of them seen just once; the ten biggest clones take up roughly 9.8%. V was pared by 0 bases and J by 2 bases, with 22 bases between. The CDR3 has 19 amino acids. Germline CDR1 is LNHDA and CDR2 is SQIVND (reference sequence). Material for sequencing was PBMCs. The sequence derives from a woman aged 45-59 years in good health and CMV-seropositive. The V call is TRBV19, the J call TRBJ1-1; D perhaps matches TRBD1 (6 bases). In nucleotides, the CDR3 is TGTGCCAGTAGTATAGATCGGGATTTCCCTGGGGGCCCTAACACTGAAGCTTTCTTT. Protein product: CASSIDRDFPGGPNTEAFF.